This T cell receptor (beta chain) came from a study of cytomegalovirus exposure and HLA in healthy donors. About the study: An analysis done earlier identified 95 million to 140 million unique TCR beta sequences from about 180 million T cells. Study-wide points: TCR beta sequences reportedly predicted most subjects' HLA-A and HLA-B alleles accurately. Reportedly, cytomegalovirus status was diagnosed with high sensitivity and specificity.

This CDR3 spans 13 amino acids. Germline V gene data show CDR1 as MNHEY and CDR2 as SVGAGI. Trimming cost V 6 bases and J 0 bases, with 9 bases left between them. Use of 60 Vbeta and 13 Jbeta primers characterized the PCR. As processed by the authors: About 11 million of 80 million to 85 million unique TCR beta chains were shared, per a later count. Assay: immunoSEQ multiplex PCR; the TCRdb copy retains only in-frame clones and omits some. For V, J and clone size, that table is used; D and trimming come from the DNA. The table lists under 200,000 clones, about four fifths of them singletons. Regarding this clone: The antigen remains unidentified.

The rearrangement uses TRBV6-5 and TRBJ2-7, with a tentative D call TRBD2 (6 bases). Sequenced: PBMCs. The TCR comes from a woman younger than 45 in good health and CMV-seropositive. The CDR3 region has the DNA TGTGCCAGCAGGGGGACTGACTCCTACGAGCAGTACTTC. Protein product: CASRGTDSYEQYF.